These 22 T cell receptor beta chains originate from one sample sequenced in a study of neoadjuvant anti-PD-1 for oral cavity cancer. Described time point: after neoadjuvant nivolumab, at surgical resection. Using immunoSEQ multiplex PCR, the repertoire was profiled, and TCRdb retains in-frame clones only, with some absent. Of approximately 42,000 clones in the sample, approximately 80% were seen once. The sequencing used PBMCs, collected after nivolumab (anti-PD-1) treatment. These receptors originate from a person between 35 and 79 years old with oral cavity squamous cell carcinoma.

This sequence joins TRBV9 and TRBJ2-5, with D perhaps matching TRBD1 (5 bases). The CDR3 spans 14 residues. With 4 bases removed from V and 1 base from J, the gap between germline ends came to 11 bases. Germline V gene data show CDR1 as SGDLS and CDR2 as YYNGEE. The CDR3 spells CASSLSQGQETQYF. DNA of the CDR3: TGTGCCAGCAGCCTTTCCCAGGGCCAAGAGACCCAGTACTTC.

This chain links TRBV11-2 with TRBJ2-1; D is unclear. The CDR3 loop spans 11 amino acids. The V end was cut by 3 bases, the J end by 13 bases, with 10 bases between. CDR1 is SGHAT and CDR2 is FQNNGV in the germline V gene. CDR3 sequence: CASSFLKGQFF. The CDR3 bases are TGTGCCAGCAGCTTTCTCAAGGGCCAGTTCTTC.

This chain uses TRBV4-2 with TRBJ2-3; 12 bases are a match to TRBD2. With 1 base clipped from V and 2 bases from J, the junction kept 13 bases outside the gene matches. The CDR3 is 20 amino acids. Germline loops: CDR1 LGHNA, CDR2 YNFKEQ. CDR3 DNA: TGTGCCAGCAGCCAAGGGGCTAGCGGGAGGGCCGGGGGAGTCACAGATACGCAGTATTTT. Its translation: CASSQGASGRAGGVTDTQYF.

The V and J genes are TRBV27 and TRBJ2-1, with TRBD2 matching 13 bases. Germline loops: CDR1 MNHEY, CDR2 SMNVEV (reference sequence). V shed 6 bases, J shed 5 bases, and the junction held 4 bases outside the gene matches. The CDR3 is 15 amino acids. CDR3 coding DNA: TGTGCCAGCAGCCCACTAGCGGGGGGGCACAATGAGCAGTTCTTC. It codes for CASSPLAGGHNEQFF.

This clone was observed once. The chain has TRBV5-4 and TRBJ2-5, with D maybe TRBD1 (9 bases). The CDR3 runs to 18 residues. Germline values: CDR1 SGHNT, CDR2 YYREEE (reference sequence). Trimming took 4 bases from V and 3 from J, leaving 25 bases between them. The CDR3 sequence: CASSLTGGGSGRKETQYF. In DNA, the CDR3 is TGTGCCAGCAGCCTGACAGGGGGAGGGAGCGGGAGAAAAGAGACCCAGTACTTC.

The V and J genes are TRBV11-2 and TRBJ2-6; D gene ambiguous. Germline V lookup: CDR1 SGHAT, CDR2 FQNNGV. This CDR3 is 13 amino acids long. V was trimmed by 1 base and J by 2 bases, leaving 0 bases between them. In DNA form, the CDR3 reads TGTGCCAGCAGCTTAGCTGGGGCCAACGTCCTGACTTTC. Protein sequence: CASSLAGANVLTF.

This clone was seen only once. The chain is built from TRBV29-1 and TRBJ2-5, with D tentatively TRBD1 or TRBD2 (6 bases each). This CDR3 spans 12 amino acids. Germline CDR1 and CDR2: SQVTM and ANQGSEA. Trimming left V 1 base short and J 10 bases short, with 13 bases between. The CDR3: CSVEGTGRIQYF. The CDR3, as DNA: TGCAGCGTTGAAGGTACAGGGAGGATCCAGTACTTC.

The genes are TRBV7-9 and TRBJ1-4; D unresolved. This CDR3 is built from 15 residues. The germline V gene has CDR1 SEHNR and CDR2 FQNEAQ (reference sequence). V shed 5 bases and J shed 3 bases, with 13 bases lying between them. CDR3: CASSPGEGSNEKLFF. The CDR3 coding sequence is TGTGCCAGCAGCCCAGGAGAGGGTTCTAATGAAAAACTGTTTTTT.

The chain carries TRBV25-1 and TRBJ1-6; TRBD1 is a possible D gene (5 bases). Trimming removed 1 base at V and 7 bases at J, with 8 bases between. Germline V lookup: CDR1 MGHDK, CDR2 SYGVNS. The CDR3 is 14 amino acids. Here the CDR3 DNA reads TGTGCCAGCAGTGAATTTGGGGGAAATTCACCCCTCCACTTT. The encoded protein is CASSEFGGNSPLHF. Using reference TRBV25-1 and TRBJ1-6 for the parts outside the CDR3, the full variable domain is EADIYQTPRYLVIGTGKKITLECSQTMGHDKMYWYQQDPGMELHLIHYSYGVNSTEKGDLSSESTVSRIRTEHFPLTLESARPSHTSQYLCASSEFGGNSPLHFGNGTRLTVT.

V gene TRBV27 combines with J gene TRBJ1-1; D not certain. Germline CDR1 reads MNHEY; CDR2 reads SMNVEV (reference sequence). This CDR3 has 15 residues. V was trimmed by 5 bases and J by 4 bases, leaving 17 bases between them. The CDR3 sequence is CASSAGRSLSTEAFF. The CDR3 region has the DNA TGTGCCAGCAGTGCCGGACGGTCGCTTAGCACTGAAGCTTTCTTT.

The chain joins TRBV6-6 to TRBJ2-7; 8 bases are shared with TRBD2. The V and J ends lost 4 bases and 0 bases, in that order; junction bases with no gene match: 5. CDR1 MNHNY and CDR2 SVGAGI come from the germline V gene (reference sequence). This CDR3 comprises 15 residues. The CDR3 reads CASSSPGLVSYEQYF. As DNA, the CDR3 is TGTGCCAGCAGTTCCCCGGGACTAGTCTCCTACGAGCAGTACTTC.

This clone was counted a single time. The rearrangement uses TRBV7-9 and TRBJ2-3; possibly TRBD1 or TRBD2 for D (5 bases each). The V gene lost 5 bases and the J gene lost 4 bases, with 13 bases spanning the gap. CDR1 and CDR2 (germline): SEHNR, FQNEAQ (reference sequence). The CDR3 length is 14 residues. DNA of the CDR3: TGTGCCAGCAGCCCCCGAGGGGCTTCAGATACGCAGTATTTT. It yields the protein CASSPRGASDTQYF.

This clone was recorded only once. This sequence joins TRBV6-1 and TRBJ1-2, with 11 bases identical to TRBD1. The CDR3 is 15 amino acids. Germline V CDR1 and CDR2: MNHNS, SASEGT. V lost 3 bases to trimming and J lost 3 bases; unmatched junction nucleotides: 3. CDR3 coding DNA: TGTGCCAGCAGTGAGGGGACAGGGGGGTACTATGGCTACACCTTC. Protein: CASSEGTGGYYGYTF.

The table lists this clone with a count of one. The rearrangement joins TRBV5-1 to TRBJ1-1; 9 bases map to TRBD1. V shed 4 bases and J 5 bases; nucleotides not matched to a gene: 3. Germline loops: CDR1 SGHRS, CDR2 YFSETQ. The CDR3 is made up of 13 amino acids. The CDR3 DNA is TGCGCCAGCAGCCGACAGGGGGGGACTGAAGCTTTCTTT. Translated, it gives CASSRQGGTEAFF.

In its sample, this clone is medium-sized. The rearrangement joins TRBV4-1 to TRBJ2-7; D remains ambiguous. V lost 0 bases to trimming and J lost 3 bases, with 12 bases between them. The CDR3 spans 15 residues. Germline V CDR1 and CDR2: MGHRA, YSYEKL. CDR3 sequence (DNA): TGCGCCAGCAGCCAAGATCCCGCTAGTAGCTACGAGCAGTACTTC. This codes for CASSQDPASSYEQYF.

The rearrangement links TRBV29-1 to TRBJ2-7, with D perhaps given as TRBD1 or TRBD2 (5 bases each). With 7 bases removed from V and 2 bases from J, the gap between germline ends came to 24 bases. This CDR3 is built from 16 residues. Per germline, CDR1 SQVTM and CDR2 ANQGSEA. The CDR3 nucleotides are TGCAGCGCACTATTCAAGGGGAGCCCTTTCCCCTACGAGCAGTACTTC. Its protein is CSALFKGSPFPYEQYF.

Here the CDR3 reads CASSWGQLAKNIQYF. The CDR3 DNA sequence: TGTGCCAGCAGCTGGGGACAGCTAGCCAAAAACATTCAGTACTTC. This sequence joins TRBV13 and TRBJ2-4, with 7 bases fitting TRBD1. Germline assignment: CDR1 PRHDT and CDR2 FYEKMQ (reference sequence). V was clipped by 4 bases and J by 0 bases; unmatched bases: 3. The CDR3 is made up of 15 amino acids.

This chain's CDR3 is CASSFGQLNTGELFF. The CDR3 DNA reads as TGTGCCAGCAGTTTCGGACAGTTGAACACCGGGGAGCTGTTTTTT. V is TRBV28 and J is TRBJ2-2; maybe TRBD1 (6 bases). Trimming pared 3 bases from V and 1 base from J, leaving 9 bases between. The CDR3 runs to 15 residues. Germline V gene lookup returns CDR1 MDHEN and CDR2 SYDVKM.

This chain links TRBV28 with TRBJ1-6; possibly TRBD1 for D (5 bases). Germline CDR1 is MDHEN and CDR2 is SYDVKM. The V gene lost 7 bases and the J gene lost 7 bases, with 17 bases spanning the gap. The CDR3 sequence is 15 residues long. The CDR3 nucleotides are TGTGCCAGCACTTCACCGGGACTTCCGAATTCACCCCTCCACTTT. Translation: CASTSPGLPNSPLHF. Filled out from reference TRBV28 and TRBJ1-6, the complete variable domain reads DVKVTQSSRYLVKRTGEKVFLECVQDMDHENMFWYRQDPGLGLRLIYFSYDVKMKEKGDIPEGYSVSREKKERFSLILESASTNQTSMYLCASTSPGLPNSPLHFGNGTRLTVT.

The chain couples TRBV4-1 to TRBJ2-1; no firm D call. Trimming took off 4 bases at V and 10 bases at J, with 8 bases between the two ends. Germline assignment: CDR1 MGHRA and CDR2 YSYEKL. The CDR3 has 11 residues. The CDR3 region has the DNA TGCGCCAGCAGCCTTGGAAGGGAGCAGTTCTTC. This encodes CASSLGREQFF.

This clone has more than one count but fewer than ten. J is TRBJ2-2 and V is TRBV2; TRBD2 matches at 13 bases. This CDR3 has 16 residues. V lost 7 bases to trimming and J lost 1 base; unmatched junction nucleotides: 3. Germline V gene data show CDR1 as SNHLY and CDR2 as FYNNEI. DNA of the CDR3: TGTGCCAGCACCCGACTAGCGGGGGGGAACACCGGGGAGCTGTTTTTT. Amino acids: CASTRLAGGNTGELFF.

This chain joins TRBV2 and TRBJ2-3, with a weak D call TRBD2 (7 bases). The germline V and J ends were trimmed by 5 bases and 0 bases, with 12 bases remaining between them. Germline V gene data show CDR1 as SNHLY and CDR2 as FYNNEI. The CDR3 is 15 residues long. CDR3 region: CASSRGGYSTDTQYF. DNA for the CDR3: TGTGCCAGCAGTAGGGGGGGTTACAGCACAGATACGCAGTATTTT. Complete variable domain (other parts from reference TRBV2 and TRBJ2-3): EPEVTQTPSHQVTQMGQEVILRCVPISNHLYFYWYRQILGQKVEFLVSFYNNEISEKSEIFDDQFSVERPDGSNFTLKIRSTKLEDSAMYFCASSRGGYSTDTQYFGPGTRLTVL.